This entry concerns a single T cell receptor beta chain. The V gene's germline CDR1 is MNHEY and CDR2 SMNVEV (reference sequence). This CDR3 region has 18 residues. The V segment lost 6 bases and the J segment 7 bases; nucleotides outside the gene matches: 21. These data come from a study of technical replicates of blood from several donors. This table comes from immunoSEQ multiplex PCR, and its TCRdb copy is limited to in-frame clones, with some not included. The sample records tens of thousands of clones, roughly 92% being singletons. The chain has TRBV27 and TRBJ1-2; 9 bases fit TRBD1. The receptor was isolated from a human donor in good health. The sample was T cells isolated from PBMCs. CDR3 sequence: CASSPASVQGAPKGGYTF. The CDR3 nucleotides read TGTGCCAGCAGCCCAGCCAGCGTACAGGGGGCACCGAAGGGTGGCTACACCTTC.